The sequence of this TCR beta chain was determined in a study of regulatory T cells in long-lasting Graves disease. Regarding the study as a whole: Small sample size may have lowered accuracy. There were preferences for TRBV28, TRBJ1-2 and TRBJ2-5 in persistent disease.

As for this clonotype: Its antigen is undetermined. One end of the junction is discordant with germline, which a read error may explain.

Looked up from germline, CDR1 is SGDLS and CDR2 is YYNGEE. The CDR3 loop spans 13 amino acids. Building the TCR beta libraries relied on iRepertoire HTBI primers, and CDR3 regions underwent Arm-PCR. One entry per CDR3 protein results from TCRdb running MiXCR on the multiplex PCR reads. The table lists about 450,000 distinct CDR3 sequences, 11% to 15% of them singletons, with approximately 17% in the top ten. Time point denoted: newly diagnosed GD, antithyroid drugs for less than 3 months. Making the TCR library involved RNA that had been extracted from PBMCs. This sample also belongs to another study, concerning T cells in Graves' hyperthyroidism and ophthalmopathy. Turning to that study: Clinicians diagnosed patients from clinical symptoms, serum thyroxine and TRAb, thyroid ultrasound and orbital computed tomography.

Sequencing was performed on peripheral blood mononuclear cells (PBMCs), taken at new diagnosis, from a patient treated with antithyroid drugs. The chain is built from TRBV9 and TRBJ2-7; no reliable D call. This clonotype originated in a woman in her fifties or sixties with Graves disease. Here the CDR3 DNA reads TGTGGCAGCAGCGTAGGGCTAGAACACGAGCAGTACTTC. Its protein product is CGSSVGLEHEQYF.